These T cell receptor beta chains were read from a single sample in a study of T cell repertoires in cytomegalovirus infection. One entry per CDR3 protein results from TCRdb running MiXCR on the reads. The data hold about 460,000 distinct CDR3 sequences, with about 11% observed a single time. Sequencing input: PBMCs. The receptor source for this set is a human donor in good health (CMV status not recorded). Some clones in this sample may be carry-over from other donors' samples. The CDR3 runs from the conserved cysteine through the conserved F or W. The D gene is left open where the match is weak. Expanded clones are given a class, and other clones once, few, many or no size at all.

>many|TRBV19|TRBJ1-6|NA
CASRSGLGRDSPLHF
TGTGCCAGTAGGTCGGGCCTCGGAAGGGATTCACCCCTCCACTTT
>many|TRBV7-2|TRBJ2-1|TRBD1
CASSLIPGTGAYNEQFF
TGTGCCAGCAGCTTGATTCCCGGGACAGGGGCTTACAATGAGCAGTTCTTC
>many|TRBV7-2|TRBJ2-5|NA
CASSLTENGLQETQYF
TGTGCCAGCAGCTTAACCGAAAACGGGCTGCAAGAGACCCAGTACTTC
>NA|TRBV20-1|TRBJ2-3|NA
CSAGGGAGTITDTQYF
TGCAGTGCTGGGGGGGGCGCCGGTACGATCACAGATACGCAGTATTTT
>once|TRBV24-1|TRBJ1-1|NA
CATSDYSYTEAFF
TGTGCCACCAGTGATTACTCGTACACTGAAGCTTTCTTT
>many|TRBV4-2|TRBJ2-3|TRBD1
CASSQDTDRDREKDTQYF
TGTGCCAGCAGCCAAGACACAGACCGGGACAGGGAAAAAGATACGCAGTATTTT
>many|TRBV7-9|TRBJ2-7|TRBD1
CASSARQGDEQYF
TGTGCCAGCAGCGCCCGACAGGGCGACGAGCAGTACTTC
>few|TRBV28|TRBJ1-6|TRBD1
CASSFLRTGSSYNSPLHF
TGTGCCAGCAGTTTTCTCAGGACAGGCAGCTCCTATAATTCACCCCTCCACTTT
>NA|TRBV24-1|TRBJ2-1|NA
CATSGANPSSYNEQFF
TGTGCCACCAGTGGAGCTAACCCGAGCTCCTACAATGAGCAGTTCTTC
>many|TRBV6-1|TRBJ2-1|NA
CASSEWRDEQFF
TGTGCCAGCAGTGAATGGAGGGACGAGCAGTTCTTC
>many|TRBV10-3|TRBJ1-1|TRBD1
CAISRGGQGNTEAFF
TGTGCCATCAGCAGGGGGGGACAGGGAAACACTGAAGCTTTCTTT
>many|TRBV12-3/TRBV12-4|TRBJ1-3|NA
CASSPYFSGNTIYF
TGTGCCAGCAGTCCTTACTTCTCTGGAAACACCATATATTTT
>NA|TRBV10-3|TRBJ2-7|TRBD1
CAIRGTGGEQYF
TGTGCCATCAGGGGGACAGGGGGGGAGCAGTACTTC
>many|TRBV2|TRBJ2-3|NA
CASSGQRDTQYF
TGTGCCAGCAGTGGACAGAGAGATACGCAGTATTTT
>few|TRBV10-2|TRBJ2-5|TRBD2
CASSGARGGAAETQYF
TGCGCCAGCAGTGGGGCTCGCGGGGGGGCCGCGGAGACCCAGTACTTC
>few|TRBV5-4|TRBJ2-6|NA
CASSLVVDSGANVLTF
TGTGCCAGCAGCTTGGTGGTGGACTCTGGGGCCAACGTCCTGACTTTC
>few|TRBV7-3|TRBJ1-1|NA
CASSLSPGRLSTEAFF
TGTGCCAGCAGCTTATCTCCGGGGAGGTTGAGCACTGAAGCTTTCTTT
>many|TRBV27|TRBJ2-7|NA
CASSLRGSREQYF
TGTGCCAGCAGTTTACGAGGGTCCCGGGAGCAGTACTTC
>many|TRBV27|TRBJ2-5|NA
CASSPHRGAPQETQYF
TGTGCCAGCAGTCCCCATCGGGGGGCCCCGCAGGAGACCCAGTACTTC
>many|TRBV28|TRBJ2-4|TRBD2
CATLAGVSDQNIQYF
TGTGCCACCTTAGCGGGAGTGTCAGACCAAAACATTCAGTACTTC
>many|TRBV12-3/TRBV12-4|TRBJ1-2|NA
CASSTGFGYTF
TGTGCCAGCAGTACAGGGTTTGGCTACACCTTC
>NA|TRBV19|TRBJ1-1|TRBD1
CASIWTGRGTEAFF
TGTGCCAGTATCTGGACAGGGCGAGGCACTGAAGCTTTCTTT
>few|TRBV9|TRBJ2-2|TRBD1
CASSPGTGGWYTGELFF
TGTGCCAGCAGCCCCGGGACAGGGGGATGGTACACCGGGGAGCTGTTTTTT
>many|TRBV5-6|TRBJ1-1|TRBD1
CASSFRDRVTEAFF
TGTGCCAGCAGTTTCCGGGACAGGGTCACTGAAGCTTTCTTT
>many|TRBV7-9|TRBJ1-4|NA
CASSLGRLELFF
TGTGCCAGCAGCTTGGGACGCCTGGAACTGTTTTTT
>many|TRBV10-3|TRBJ2-1|TRBD2
CAITNTSAEQFF
TGTGCCATCACTAATACTAGCGCGGAGCAGTTCTTC
>few|TRBV15|TRBJ2-3|TRBD1
CATSRDGTGLTDTQYF
TGTGCCACCAGCAGAGATGGGACAGGTCTCACAGATACGCAGTATTTT
>NA|TRBV28|TRBJ2-2|TRBD2
CASSRTSSGGELFF
TGTGCCAGCAGCCGGACTAGCTCTGGCGGGGAGCTGTTTTTT
>NA|TRBV3-1|TRBJ2-3|TRBD2
CASSPLAGGPADTQYF
TGTGCCAGCAGCCCCCTAGCGGGAGGGCCGGCAGATACGCAGTATTTT
>few|TRBV20-1|TRBJ2-3|NA
CSARAPGPSTDTQYF
TGCAGTGCTAGAGCGCCGGGACCGAGCACAGATACGCAGTATTTT
>NA|TRBV20-1|TRBJ2-1|NA
CSASRSSAGYNEQFF
TGCAGTGCTAGTAGATCTAGCGCAGGGTACAATGAGCAGTTCTTC
>many|TRBV5-4|TRBJ2-1|NA
CASSLRQAHNEQFF
TGTGCCAGCAGCTTACGACAGGCACACAATGAGCAGTTCTTC
>many|TRBV10-2|TRBJ1-1|NA
CASSRAGYDTEAFF
TGCGCCAGCAGCCGGGCGGGGTACGACACTGAAGCTTTCTTT
>NA|TRBV3-1|TRBJ1-1|NA
CASSQDVGEAFF
TGTGCCAGCAGCCAAGATGTCGGTGAAGCTTTCTTT
>many|TRBV7-3|TRBJ2-5|TRBD1
CASSLMTGETQYF
TGTGCCAGCAGCCTCATGACAGGGGAGACCCAGTACTTC
>NA|TRBV5-1|TRBJ1-6|NA
CASSLDQRGYNSPLHF
TGCGCCAGCAGCTTGGACCAAAGGGGCTATAATTCACCCCTCCACTTT
>many|TRBV7-3|TRBJ2-2|NA
CASSLSPTGELFF
TGTGCCAGCAGCTTATCCCCAACCGGGGAGCTGTTTTTT
>few|TRBV27|TRBJ2-7|TRBD1
CASFLRPRDSAYEQYF
TGTGCCAGCTTTCTCCGTCCCCGGGACAGCGCCTACGAGCAGTACTTC
>NA|TRBV29-1|TRBJ2-1|NA
CSVGGEQFF
TGCAGCGTTGGGGGTGAGCAGTTCTTC
>few|TRBV2|TRBJ1-4|NA
CASSPLGSNEKLFF
TGTGCCAGCAGTCCCTTGGGCTCTAATGAAAAACTGTTTTTT
>NA|TRBV7-3|TRBJ2-1|TRBD2
CASSLGGDSNEQFF
TGTGCCAGCAGCTTAGGGGGGGACTCCAATGAGCAGTTCTTC
>NA|TRBV10-3|TRBJ2-3|TRBD2
CAISGGLAGGTDTQYF
TGTGCCATCAGCGGCGGGCTAGCGGGAGGAACAGATACGCAGTATTTT
>many|TRBV5-4|TRBJ2-2|TRBD1
CASSARDSLTTTNTGELFF
TGTGCCAGCAGCGCACGGGACAGTTTAACTACGACGAACACCGGGGAGCTGTTTTTT
>NA|TRBV19|TRBJ1-6|NA
CASPSRPKDSPLHF
TGTGCCAGCCCCTCCAGGCCCAAGGATTCACCCCTCCACTTT
>few|TRBV3-1|TRBJ1-6|NA
CASSQETLLSSPLHF
TGTGCCAGCAGCCAAGAGACCCTTTTAAGTTCACCCCTCCACTTT
>few|TRBV6-6|TRBJ1-5|NA
CASSSAQGINQPQHF
TGTGCCAGCAGTTCAGCGCAGGGGATCAATCAGCCCCAGCATTTT